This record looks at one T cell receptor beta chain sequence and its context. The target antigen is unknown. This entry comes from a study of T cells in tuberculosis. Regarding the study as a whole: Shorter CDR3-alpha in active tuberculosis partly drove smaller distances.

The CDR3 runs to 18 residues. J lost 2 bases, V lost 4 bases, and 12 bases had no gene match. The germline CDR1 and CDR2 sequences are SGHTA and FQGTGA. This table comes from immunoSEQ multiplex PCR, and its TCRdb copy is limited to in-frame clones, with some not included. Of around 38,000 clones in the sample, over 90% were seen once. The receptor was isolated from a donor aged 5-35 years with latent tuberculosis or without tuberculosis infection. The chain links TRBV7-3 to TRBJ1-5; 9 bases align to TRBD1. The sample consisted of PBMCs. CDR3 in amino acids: CASSSPGTGLWGNQPQHF. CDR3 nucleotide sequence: TGTGCCAGCAGCTCCCCTGGGACAGGGTTGTGGGGCAATCAGCCCCAGCATTTT.